Sequencing of this TCR beta chain was carried out in a study of T cells after yellow fever vaccination. CDR1 and CDR2 (germline): DFQATT, SNEGSKA (reference sequence). V gave up 0 bases and J gave up 7 bases, with 15 bases separating them. This CDR3 is built from 14 residues. TCRdb processed the 5' RACE reads anew with MiXCR; each CDR3 protein has one entry. In the table there are around 260,000 distinct CDR3 sequences, about 5.2% of which are singletons. This sequence joins TRBV20-1 and TRBJ2-5; D unclear. The sample consisted of CD4+ T cells sorted from PBMCs, taken on the day of the yellow fever booster vaccination. The receptor's source is a man between 18 and 29 years old who received the YFV17D yellow fever vaccine. CDR3 amino acids: CSARDPMYSATQYF. CDR3 in DNA: TGCAGTGCTAGAGATCCCATGTATTCCGCGACCCAGTACTTC.